Shown below are 31 T cell receptor beta chains from a single sample sequenced in a study of glioma-infiltrating T cells after dendritic cell vaccination. Time point indicated: after dendritic cell vaccination, including at tumor progression/relapse. Measured with immunoSEQ multiplex PCR; TCRdb has only the in-frame clones, and not every one. The sample has approximately 92,000 clones; about 85% are singletons. The specimen was blood, collected after dendritic cell vaccination. Source of these receptors: a human donor with glioblastoma.

The chain has TRBV6-1 and TRBJ2-3; no firm D call. Per germline, CDR1 MNHNS and CDR2 SASEGT. V dropped 5 bases and J dropped 4 bases, with 7 bases sitting between them. The CDR3 totals 12 residues. The CDR3 bases are TGTGCCAGCAGTATCTCAGCAGATACGCAGTATTTT. Its translation: CASSISADTQYF.

This chain uses TRBV29-1 with TRBJ2-7; TRBD2 agrees at 12 bases. This CDR3 is 12 amino acids long. Germline V gene data show CDR1 as SQVTM and CDR2 as ANQGSEA. V gave up 4 bases and J gave up 7 bases; unmatched junction bases: 2. This chain's CDR3 is CSVVLAGGEQYF. The CDR3 DNA is TGCAGCGTTGTTCTAGCGGGAGGGGAGCAGTACTTC.

The chain has TRBV30 and TRBJ2-7; no reliable D call. The CDR3 sequence is 12 residues long. Germline V gives CDR1 GTSNPN, CDR2 SVGIG (reference sequence). V gave up 1 base and J gave up 2 bases, with 6 bases separating them. CDR3 residues: CAWSGSTYEQYF. The CDR3 nucleotides are TGTGCCTGGAGTGGCAGTACCTACGAGCAGTACTTC.

This chain uses TRBV5-1 with TRBJ2-5; D possibly corresponds to TRBD1 (6 bases). The length of the CDR3 is 15 residues. Germline V gene data show CDR1 as SGHRS and CDR2 as YFSETQ. Trimming left V 3 bases short and J 1 base short, with 13 bases between. The CDR3: CASSSQPDSQETQYF. The CDR3 DNA reads TGCGCCAGCAGCTCGCAACCGGACAGCCAAGAGACCCAGTACTTC.

This clone has a handful of counts. V usage is TRBV7-9 and J usage is TRBJ2-3, with 7 bases aligning to TRBD1. This CDR3 is 16 amino acids long. The ends lost 5 bases at V and 5 bases at J; junction bases unmatched: 13. CDR1 and CDR2 from the germline V gene are SEHNR and FQNEAQ (reference sequence). CDR3 nucleotides: TGTGCCAGCAGCCAACTGAAGGGCAGGGGGTTAGATACGCAGTATTTT. Translating gives CASSQLKGRGLDTQYF.

This rearrangement joins TRBV5-1 to TRBJ1-6; possibly TRBD1 for D (6 bases). Germline V gene lookup returns CDR1 SGHRS and CDR2 YFSETQ. The CDR3 totals 14 residues. The germline V and J ends were trimmed by 7 bases and 8 bases, with 16 bases remaining between them. The CDR3 loop reads CASRYREVYSPLHF. CDR3 bases: TGCGCCAGCCGTTACAGGGAAGTTTATTCACCCCTCCACTTT.

CDR3 coding DNA: TGTGCCTGGGGAACCGGACAGGGAAGCAATCAGCCCCAGCATTTT. As protein: CAWGTGQGSNQPQHF. This chain links TRBV30 with TRBJ1-5; TRBD1 matches at 8 bases. The CDR3 loop spans 15 amino acids. CDR1 is GTSNPN and CDR2 is SVGIG in the germline V gene (reference sequence). With V trimmed by 5 bases and J by 1 base, 7 bases remained unmatched.

This clone showed up just once. This CDR3 reads CASSVRSSSYNEQFF. CDR3 DNA sequence: TGTGCCAGCAGCGTACGGAGTAGCTCCTACAATGAGCAGTTCTTC. The chain is built from TRBV9 and TRBJ2-1; D gene ambiguous. In germline, CDR1 is SGDLS, CDR2 YYNGEE. Trimming left V 1 base short and J 0 bases short, with 8 bases between. The CDR3 length is 15 residues.

CDR3 sequence reads: CASSGTGVEAFF. DNA of the CDR3: TGTGCCAGCAGTGGGACAGGGGTTGAAGCTTTCTTT. The chain employs TRBV2 and TRBJ1-1; 9 bases are a match to TRBD1. Unmatched junction bases numbered 1, after V lost 4 bases and J lost 7 bases. This CDR3 contains 12 residues. Germline V gene sequence: CDR1 SNHLY, CDR2 FYNNEI.

V is TRBV5-1 and J is TRBJ2-7; the match to TRBD1 covers 8 bases. Germline loops: CDR1 SGHRS, CDR2 YFSETQ. This CDR3 comprises 14 residues. The V gene end was trimmed by 6 bases and the J gene end by 7 bases; junction bases not matched to a gene: 12. CDR3 bases: TGCGCCAGCAACCCAGGACAGGGCCCGCATGAGCAGTACTTC. Translated: CASNPGQGPHEQYF.

This clone was recorded a few times. This rearrangement joins TRBV6-1 to TRBJ1-4; D remains unclear. This CDR3 comprises 15 residues. CDR1 MNHNS and CDR2 SASEGT come from the germline V gene. V lost 0 bases to trimming and J lost 0 bases, with 5 bases between them. CDR3 nucleotides: TGTGCCAGCAGTGAAGCCGGGACAACTAATGAAAAACTGTTTTTT. It codes for CASSEAGTTNEKLFF.

The rearrangement uses TRBV6-8 and TRBJ2-6, with D hard to call. CDR1 and CDR2 from the germline V gene are MNHGY and SAAAGT. V lost 6 bases and J 3 bases, leaving 15 bases between the germline ends. CDR3 size: 16 residues. CDR3 region: CASSDFLAFGANVLTF. CDR3 sequence (DNA): TGTGCCAGCAGCGATTTTTTGGCTTTTGGGGCCAACGTCCTGACTTTC.

As regards this clone: Other DNA sequences of this sample code for an identical CDR3. V usage is TRBV6-1 and J usage is TRBJ1-1; D call uncertain. The CDR3 sequence is 12 residues long. The V and J ends lost 6 bases and 1 base respectively, with 6 bases between them. Germline V gene lookup returns CDR1 MNHNS and CDR2 SASEGT. DNA of the CDR3: TGTGCCAGCAGCCGACAGAACACTGAAGCTTTCTTT. The encoded protein is CASSRQNTEAFF.

The chain carries TRBV6-5 and TRBJ2-3, with TRBD2 as a possible D gene (5 bases). The CDR3 runs 12 residues. V was shortened by 10 bases and J by 2 bases, with 10 bases between the two germline ends. Germline V gene sequence: CDR1 MNHEY, CDR2 SVGAGI. CDR3: CATGGLTDTQYF. For the CDR3, the DNA is TGTGCCACCGGCGGGCTCACAGATACGCAGTATTTT.

This clone was detected only a few times. The chain uses TRBV28 and TRBJ2-4; TRBD1 might be the D (5 bases). Trimming took 3 bases from V and 5 from J, leaving 17 bases between them. Germline assignment: CDR1 MDHEN and CDR2 SYDVKM. The CDR3 loop spans 16 amino acids. The DNA of the CDR3 is TGTGCCAGCAGTTTGCCTGGGGTCAGGGTCGAAAACATTCAGTACTTC. Protein: CASSLPGVRVENIQYF. Based on the CDR3 plus reference TRBV28 and TRBJ2-4, the full variable domain is DVKVTQSSRYLVKRTGEKVFLECVQDMDHENMFWYRQDPGLGLRLIYFSYDVKMKEKGDIPEGYSVSREKKERFSLILESASTNQTSMYLCASSLPGVRVENIQYFGAGTRLSVL.

This CDR3 is CASSPNSLREAFF. DNA for the CDR3: TGTGCCAGCAGCCCCAATAGTCTCCGTGAAGCTTTCTTT. The chain has TRBV7-3 and TRBJ1-1; no clear D gene. Germline values: CDR1 SGHTA, CDR2 FQGTGA. V was clipped by 5 bases and J by 7 bases, with 14 bases between them. The CDR3 is 13 residues long.

The chain carries TRBV5-1 and TRBJ2-7; D might be TRBD2 (6 bases). The CDR3 totals 15 residues. Trimming removed 4 bases from V and 4 bases from J, with 18 bases in between. Germline CDR1 and CDR2: SGHRS and YFSETQ. The chain's CDR3 is CASSPEGRSLYEQYF. CDR3 sequence (DNA): TGCGCCAGCAGCCCGGAGGGCAGGTCTCTATACGAGCAGTACTTC. Looking up the rest from reference TRBV5-1 and TRBJ2-7 gives the full variable domain: KAGVTQTPRYLIKTRGQQVTLSCSPISGHRSVSWYQQTPGQGLQFLFEYFSETQRNKGNFPGRFSGRQFSNSRSEMNVSTLELGDSALYLCASSPEGRSLYEQYFGPGTRLTVT.

The chain couples TRBV6-1 to TRBJ2-7, with D possibly TRBD2 on 5 matching bases. Germline V gene data show CDR1 as MNHNS and CDR2 as SASEGT. Trimming cost V 4 bases and J 3 bases, with 19 bases left between them. The CDR3 has 16 residues. Written as DNA, the CDR3 is TGTGCCAGCAGTGCCCCCCTACTGGGCGGGCTCTACGAGCAGTACTTC. Its translation: CASSAPLLGGLYEQYF.

J is TRBJ2-1 and V is TRBV19; no clear D. Between the trimmed V and J ends, which lost 8 bases and 4 bases, there was a span of 12 bases. This CDR3 spans 13 amino acids. Germline CDR1 LNHDA, CDR2 SQIVND (reference sequence). The CDR3 loop is CASSPVGYNEQFF. The CDR3 DNA reads TGTGCCAGTTCCCCGGTCGGGTACAATGAGCAGTTCTTC.

This clone has a handful of counts. The CDR3 DNA reads as TGCGCCAGCAGCTGGGGACTAGCGGGGGTAGGGGGTGAGCAGTTCTTC. As protein: CASSWGLAGVGGEQFF. V usage is TRBV5-1 and J usage is TRBJ2-1; 14 bases agree with TRBD2. CDR1 and CDR2 from the germline V gene are SGHRS and YFSETQ. With 3 bases clipped from V and 9 bases from J, the junction kept 8 bases outside the gene matches. The CDR3 covers 16 residues. Looking up the rest from reference TRBV5-1 and TRBJ2-1 gives the full variable domain: KAGVTQTPRYLIKTRGQQVTLSCSPISGHRSVSWYQQTPGQGLQFLFEYFSETQRNKGNFPGRFSGRQFSNSRSEMNVSTLELGDSALYLCASSWGLAGVGGEQFFGPGTRLTVL.

J is TRBJ2-7 and V is TRBV14, with a tentative D call TRBD2 (6 bases). V was trimmed by 1 base and J by 1 base, leaving 14 bases between them. The CDR3 spans 16 residues. Per the germline V gene, CDR1 is SGHDN and CDR2 is FVKESK. This chain's CDR3 is CASSQGWGGMSYEQYF. As DNA, the CDR3 is TGTGCCAGCAGCCAAGGCTGGGGAGGAATGTCCTACGAGCAGTACTTC.

The genes are TRBV6-6 and TRBJ1-2; D is perhaps TRBD1 (6 bases). The CDR3 spans 14 residues. The germline V and J ends were trimmed by 7 bases and 7 bases, with 19 bases remaining between them. The germline V gene has CDR1 MNHNY and CDR2 SVGAGI (reference sequence). CDR3 coding DNA: TGTGCCAGCATTGAGGGGGGGTTGTATGGTGGCTACACCTTC. This translates into CASIEGGLYGGYTF.

This clone has more than one count but fewer than ten. The CDR3 sequence is CASSWGDIEQFF. The DNA for the CDR3 is TGTGCCAGCAGCTGGGGAGATATTGAGCAGTTCTTC. This chain connects TRBV5-6 to TRBJ2-1; D is possibly TRBD2 (5 bases). The ends were cut back, 3 bases at V and 9 bases at J, with 10 bases in the middle. Looked up from germline, CDR1 is SGHDT and CDR2 is YYEEEE. The CDR3 runs 12 residues.

The chain is built from TRBV21-1 and TRBJ2-7; the table's TRBD2 call for D was not verified on the DNA. TRBV21-1 is deemed a pseudogene. The CDR3 totals 16 residues. This chain's CDR3 is CASSKGRRGPPYEQYF. CDR3 coding DNA: TGTGCCAGCAGCAAAGGTAGGAGGGGTCCCCCCTACGAGCAGTACTTC.

The J gene is TRBJ2-1, the V gene TRBV28; 10 bases are shared with TRBD2. The CDR3 is made up of 17 amino acids. The germline CDR1 and CDR2 sequences are MDHEN and SYDVKM. The V segment lost 7 bases and the J segment 7 bases; nucleotides outside the gene matches: 16. DNA for the CDR3: TGTGCCAGCACCTTTCTTACAGGACTAGCGGCAAAAAATGAGCAGTTCTTC. This gives the protein CASTFLTGLAAKNEQFF.

A single count supports this clone. V is TRBV2 and J is TRBJ2-2, with a tentative D call TRBD1 (5 bases). Germline assignment: CDR1 SNHLY and CDR2 FYNNEI. Trimming shortened V by 7 bases and J by 6 bases, and 12 bases separated the two germline ends. This CDR3 has 13 residues. CDR3 coding DNA: TGTGCCAGCAATTTGCAGGGATCCGGGGAGCTGTTTTTT. It is translated as CASNLQGSGELFF.

Concerning this clone: At one of its ends the junction is not consistent with the germline gene, which may arise from a read error. The rearrangement links TRBV6-1 to TRBJ1-3; D possibly corresponds to TRBD1 (5 bases). This CDR3 has 15 residues. CDR1 is MNHNS, CDR2 SASEGT, per germline. CDR3 coding DNA: TGTGCCAGCAGTGAAGGGCGACAGAGTGGAAGCACCATATATTTT. Translated, it gives CASSEGRQSGSTIYF.

The rearrangement uses TRBV18 and TRBJ1-1; tentatively, D is TRBD1 (5 bases). The CDR3 totals 14 residues. Trimming shortened V by 8 bases and J by 1 base, and 14 bases separated the two germline ends. CDR1 and CDR2 (germline): KGHSH, LQKENI. CDR3 coding DNA: TGTGCCAGCGACACCCTGGGGGGGAACACTGAAGCTTTCTTT. This codes for CASDTLGGNTEAFF.

This sequence joins TRBV11-3 and TRBJ2-1; 8 positions match TRBD1. V lost 5 bases to trimming and J lost 5 bases; unmatched junction nucleotides: 8. The CDR3 consists of 15 residues. Per the germline V gene, CDR1 is SGHNT and CDR2 is YENEEA. The CDR3 here is CASSIGQGGHNEQFF. The DNA of the CDR3 is TGTGCCAGCAGCATTGGACAGGGCGGCCACAATGAGCAGTTCTTC.

The chain recombines TRBV7-2 with TRBJ1-3; D is ambiguous. V lost 5 bases and J lost 4, with 12 bases in between. Germline assignment: CDR1 SGHTA and CDR2 FQGNSA. This CDR3 comprises 14 residues. The CDR3 region is CASSVLREGNTIYF. Written as DNA, the CDR3 is TGTGCCAGCAGCGTACTACGGGAGGGAAACACCATATATTTT.

The CDR3 protein is CASTPGVTEAFF. CDR3 bases: TGTGCCAGCACCCCCGGGGTCACTGAAGCTTTCTTT. The rearrangement joins TRBV6-6 to TRBJ1-1; D gene ambiguous. Trimming cost V 7 bases and J 4 bases, with 10 bases left between them. The CDR3 has 12 amino acids. The V gene's germline CDR1 is MNHNY and CDR2 SVGAGI (reference sequence).